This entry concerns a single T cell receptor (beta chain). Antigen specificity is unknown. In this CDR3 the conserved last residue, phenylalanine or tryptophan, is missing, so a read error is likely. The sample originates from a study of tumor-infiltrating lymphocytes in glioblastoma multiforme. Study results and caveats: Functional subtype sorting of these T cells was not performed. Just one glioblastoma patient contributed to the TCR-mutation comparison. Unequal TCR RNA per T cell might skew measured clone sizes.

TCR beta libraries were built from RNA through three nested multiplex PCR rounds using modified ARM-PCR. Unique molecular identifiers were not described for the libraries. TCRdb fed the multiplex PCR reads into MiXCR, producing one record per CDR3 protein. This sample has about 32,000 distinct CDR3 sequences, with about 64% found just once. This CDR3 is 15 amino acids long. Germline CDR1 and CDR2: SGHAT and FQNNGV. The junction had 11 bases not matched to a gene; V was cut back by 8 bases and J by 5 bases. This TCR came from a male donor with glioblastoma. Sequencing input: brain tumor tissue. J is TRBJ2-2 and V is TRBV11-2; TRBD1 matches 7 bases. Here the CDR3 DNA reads TGTGCCAGCGGACCGGGACAGTTTATAACCGGGGAGCTGTTTTTG. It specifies CASGPGQFITGELFL.